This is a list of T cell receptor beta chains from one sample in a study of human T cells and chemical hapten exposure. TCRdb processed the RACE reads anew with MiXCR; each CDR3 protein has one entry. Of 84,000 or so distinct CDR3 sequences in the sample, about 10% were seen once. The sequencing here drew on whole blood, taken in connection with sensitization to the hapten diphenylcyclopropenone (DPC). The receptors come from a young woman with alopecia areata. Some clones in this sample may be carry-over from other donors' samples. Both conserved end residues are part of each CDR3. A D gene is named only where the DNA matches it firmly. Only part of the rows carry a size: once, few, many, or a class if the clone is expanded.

TGTGCCAGCAGCCTCGGGACTAGCGGGGAGGAGACCCAGTACTTC | CASSLGTSGEETQYF | - | TRBJ2-5 | TRBV4-2 | TRBD2
TGTGCCAGCAGCGTAGGTCGGGGACCAGATACGCAGTATTTT | CASSVGRGPDTQYF | - | TRBJ2-3 | TRBV9 | -
TGCAGTGCTACCACCTCCGGACTAGCGGTCTCCTACGAGCAGTACTTC | CSATTSGLAVSYEQYF | - | TRBJ2-7 | TRBV20-1 | TRBD2
TGTGCCAGCAGCCAAGACAGGGGGCGTAGGGGAAACACCATATATTTT | CASSQDRGRRGNTIYF | - | TRBJ1-3 | TRBV4-2 | TRBD1
TGTGCCAGCAGTATCTCCGGGACTAGCGGGACCCAATACAATGAGCAGTTCTTC | CASSISGTSGTQYNEQFF | - | TRBJ2-1 | TRBV7-9 | TRBD2
TGCAGCGTCACAACAGGGAGCACTGAAGCTTTCTTT | CSVTTGSTEAFF | - | TRBJ1-1 | TRBV29-1 | -
TGTGCCAGCATAAGACAGGGCTCGACTGAAGCTTTCTTT | CASIRQGSTEAFF | many | TRBJ1-1 | TRBV2 | TRBD1
TGTGCCAGCAGGGAACGACTAGCTGTCGATACGCAGTATTTT | CASRERLAVDTQYF | many | TRBJ2-3 | TRBV7-2 | TRBD2
TGCAGTGCTAGAGGGGACAATCGGAACACTGAAGCTTTCTTT | CSARGDNRNTEAFF | - | TRBJ1-1 | TRBV20-1 | -
TGTGCCAGCAGTGAAGTCGGGGGAGCGGAAGGTGAGCAGTTCTTC | CASSEVGGAEGEQFF | many | TRBJ2-1 | TRBV2 | -
TGTGCCAGCAGTTACTCGAGGTCGGGCCCCCAGTGGGCCTACGAGCAGTACTTC | CASSYSRSGPQWAYEQYF | - | TRBJ2-7 | TRBV6-2/TRBV6-3 | -
TGCGCCAGCAGCCAAGATCTGGAAATTGGAGCAGATACGCAGTATTTT | CASSQDLEIGADTQYF | many | TRBJ2-3 | TRBV4-1 | -
TGTGCCAGCAGCCAAACCTACGAACTAGCGATCGGAGAGACCCAGTACTTC | CASSQTYELAIGETQYF | many | TRBJ2-5 | TRBV14 | TRBD2
TGTGCCAGCTCACCATTGGATAGCAATCAGCCCCAGCATTTT | CASSPLDSNQPQHF | many | TRBJ1-5 | TRBV18 | -
TGCAGTGCTAGAGAGGGGATAGCAAATCAGCCCCAGCATTTT | CSAREGIANQPQHF | - | TRBJ1-5 | TRBV20-1 | -
TGTGCCAGCAGCTCAGGAGTCCCGGGACTAGCGGGAGATACGCAGTATTTT | CASSSGVPGLAGDTQYF | many | TRBJ2-3 | TRBV7-6 | TRBD2
TGCAGCGTTGGACAGGCTCTTAATGAAAAACTGTTTTTT | CSVGQALNEKLFF | - | TRBJ1-4 | TRBV29-1 | -
TGTGCCAGCAGCCACACGAGGGGGGCGCGTGGTAATTCACCCCTCCACTTT | CASSHTRGARGNSPLHF | many | TRBJ1-6 | TRBV5-6 | -
TGCAGTGCGCCTTCTGTGGGAGAGACCTCCTATGGCTACACCTTC | CSAPSVGETSYGYTF | many | TRBJ1-2 | TRBV20-1 | -
TGTGCCAGCAGCCAACGACGACGGGGGCGGGATACGCAGTATTTT | CASSQRRRGRDTQYF | few | TRBJ2-3 | TRBV14 | -
TGCAGCGTTGAAGATGGCTACACCTTC | CSVEDGYTF | few | TRBJ1-2 | TRBV29-1 | -
TGTGCCAGCAGCTTCCCCGGGACAGGTATCTCTTCACCCCTCCACTTT | CASSFPGTGISSPLHF | - | TRBJ1-6 | TRBV7-9 | TRBD1
TGTGCCAGTAGTCTCTCGGGGGAGCACAATGAGCAGTTCTTC | CASSLSGEHNEQFF | many | TRBJ2-1 | TRBV19 | -
TGTGCCAGCACCTACGCAGGGGTCGGCACTGAAGCTTTCTTT | CASTYAGVGTEAFF | many | TRBJ1-1 | TRBV6-2/TRBV6-3 | -
TGTGCCACCAGCAGGAATCGGCAGGCACCTGAGCAGTACTTC | CATSRNRQAPEQYF | many | TRBJ2-7 | TRBV15 | -
TGCAGCGGAACGGAACAACAGGAGGGCTATGGCTACACCTTC | CSGTEQQEGYGYTF | few | TRBJ1-2 | TRBV29-1 | -
TGCAGTGCCCCTAGTCCCGGGACCCACGCCTACGAGCAGTACTTC | CSAPSPGTHAYEQYF | few | TRBJ2-7 | TRBV20-1 | -
TGTGCCAGCAGTTACAACAACAGACCTTCTAGCACAGATACGCAGTATTTT | CASSYNNRPSSTDTQYF | medium-sized | TRBJ2-3 | TRBV6-5 | -